The source of this T cell receptor beta chain is a study of T-cell memory formation after mild COVID-19. Turning to the study itself: The study found TCR clusters largely donor specific. Findings and caveats of the study: Pre-infection memory harbored some responding clones, suggesting cross-reactive memory joined. The main location of contracting CD4+ clones was CM and EM, and that of contracting CD8+ clones was EMRA.

The ends were cut back, 7 bases at V and 1 base at J, with 12 bases in the middle. The CDR3 covers 13 residues. Looked up from germline, CDR1 is SGHRS and CDR2 is YFSETQ. Employing constant-segment primers, 5'RACE generated TCR alpha and TCR beta cDNA libraries bearing sample barcodes and UMIs. TCRdb re-called the 5' RACE reads with MiXCR, one entry per CDR3 protein. The sample lists about 190,000 distinct CDR3 sequences; about 22% were seen once. Concerning this clonotype: Antigen: not known.

This receptor was taken from an adult woman who had mild COVID-19 (a few samples of this study predate the infection). Cell type and time point are not known. The sample consisted of PBMCs or a T cell subset sorted from them (not recorded which). This rearrangement joins TRBV5-1 to TRBJ2-7, with D perhaps matching TRBD1 (6 bases). CDR3 region: CASAPQGSYEQYF. CDR3 in DNA: TGCGCCAGCGCTCCACAGGGTTCCTACGAGCAGTACTTC. Full variable domain (missing parts from reference TRBV5-1 and TRBJ2-7): KAGVTQTPRYLIKTRGQQVTLSCSPISGHRSVSWYQQTPGQGLQFLFEYFSETQRNKGNFPGRFSGRQFSNSRSEMNVSTLELGDSALYLCASAPQGSYEQYFGPGTRLTVT.